This is a list of T cell receptor beta chains from one sample in a study of OX40 agonist ivuxolimab in advanced cancers. Here immunoSEQ multiplex PCR was the method, and the copy in TCRdb shows in-frame clones only, minus some. The sample lists roughly 24,000 clones, more than 80% seen once, with 6.5% to 9.5% in the top ten. The sequencing used CD4+ or CD8+ T cells sorted from blood, collected in a trial of the OX40 agonist ivuxolimab. These receptor sequences come from an adult with an advanced solid tumor such as melanoma, head and neck, liver or kidney cancer. Each CDR3 is given with its conserved first and last residue.

j_gene | v_gene | CDR3aa
TRBJ1-1 | TRBV25-1 | CASSESGNTEAFF
TRBJ2-3 | TRBV19 | CASSIGSRGTDTQYF
TRBJ1-3 | TRBV6-6 | CASSQGPRGNNTIYF
TRBJ2-1 | TRBV14 | CASSHHMTEIRSYNEQFF
TRBJ2-1 | TRBV7-6 | CASSSGNEQFF
TRBJ2-7 | TRBV6-9 | CASSPNSYEQYF
TRBJ2-5 | TRBV7-9 | CASSPDLGTEETQYF
TRBJ1-5 | TRBV28 | CASSGDRGNSNQPQHF
TRBJ2-5 | TRBV7-2 | CASSLNRQETQYF
TRBJ2-1 | TRBV10-2 | CASNQYNEQFF
TRBJ1-2 | TRBV6-5 | CASSYSTRGSNYGYTF
TRBJ2-5 | TRBV12-5 | CASGFNLLETQYF
TRBJ1-1 | TRBV11-2 | CASSLHNRRQAFF
TRBJ2-7 | TRBV4-3 | CASSQIQGAPYEQYF
TRBJ2-7 | TRBV15 | CATSRVKQNHYEQYF
TRBJ1-1 | TRBV7-9 | CASSLPRTGRNTEAFF
TRBJ1-4 | TRBV7-9 | CASSLVGSTNEKLFF
TRBJ2-3 | TRBV7-9 | CASSEGLAGFLDTQYF
TRBJ1-1 | TRBV14 | CASSIAGGRGTEAFF
TRBJ2-1 | TRBV5-1 | CASSLRLARYNEQFF
TRBJ2-3 | TRBV7-9 | CASNPAGGGTDTQYF
TRBJ1-6 | TRBV9 | CASSSQVGVTGGESPLHF
TRBJ2-7 | TRBV27 | CASSLLGGHYEQYF
TRBJ2-1 | TRBV25-1 | CASSEGGGLGSYNEQFF
TRBJ1-1 | TRBV13 | CASSLLREGMNTEAFF
TRBJ2-7 | TRBV7-6 | CASSLTGTGEFYEQYF
TRBJ1-6 | TRBV27 | CASSTAWRQGRDSPLHF
TRBJ2-1 | TRBV6-4 | CASSDGRGYEQFF
TRBJ2-5 | TRBV19 | CASSRDREKYQETQYF
TRBJ1-6 | TRBV2 | CASTWDRDNSPLHF
TRBJ1-2 | TRBV6-6 | CASSYSFAQGYGYTF
TRBJ2-3 | TRBV4-3 | CASSQSSGGAGTDTQYF
TRBJ2-7 | TRBV27 | CASHAITGRAYEQYF
TRBJ1-6 | TRBV6-4 | CASSDGTNSPLHF
TRBJ2-2 | TRBV7-9 | CASSFALEPQAGELFF
TRBJ1-6 | TRBV10-2 | CASREDRRNSPLHF
TRBJ1-1 | TRBV27 | CASTKQGWGTEAFF
TRBJ1-5 | TRBV1 | CTSSQEAVLGGPCGLNNQPQHF
TRBJ2-3 | TRBV27 | CASRERRTQYF
TRBJ2-7 | TRBV27 | CASSFGRGWYEQYF
TRBJ1-1 | TRBV13 | CASSLGQSFEAFF
TRBJ1-6 | TRBV27 | CASSGGSVAPLHF
TRBJ1-4 | TRBV14 | CASSRQSTNEKLFF
TRBJ1-2 | TRBV4-1 | CASSREPGLANYGYTF
TRBJ2-7 | TRBV19 | CASSTDRLEQYF
TRBJ1-1 | TRBV11-2 | CASSLVKGTEAFF
TRBJ1-1 | TRBV4-3 | CASSFTGGFAFF
TRBJ1-5 | TRBV6-5 | CASSHTSQPQHF
TRBJ2-5 | TRBV25-1 | CATKAGAGETQYF
TRBJ2-2 | TRBV4-1 | CASRERGLTGELFF